This T cell receptor (beta chain) stems from a study of PD-L1 blockade in urothelial cancer. Generated by immunoSEQ multiplex PCR, the TCRdb table keeps only in-frame clones and is missing some. The sample has more than 45,000 clones, around 80% seen once. The CDR3 is 12 residues long. V was cut by 6 bases and J by 9 bases, with 14 bases left in between. CDR1 is SGHVS, CDR2 FQNEAQ, per germline. Described time point: pretreatment peripheral blood. This sequence joins TRBV7-8 and TRBJ2-5; no firm D call. The sequences come from PBMCs, collected around atezolizumab (anti-PD-L1) treatment. This TCR came from an older man with urothelial cancer. The CDR3 sequence is CASSPSSPSQYF. The CDR3 DNA is TGTGCCAGCAGTCCCTCCTCTCCCTCCCAGTACTTC. Together with reference TRBV7-8 and TRBJ2-5, the CDR3 gives the full variable domain: GAGVSQSPRYKVAKRGQDVALRCDPISGHVSLFWYQQALGQGPEFLTYFQNEAQLDKSGLPSDRFFAERPEGSVSTLKIQRTQQEDSAVYLCASSPSSPSQYFGPGTRLLVL.